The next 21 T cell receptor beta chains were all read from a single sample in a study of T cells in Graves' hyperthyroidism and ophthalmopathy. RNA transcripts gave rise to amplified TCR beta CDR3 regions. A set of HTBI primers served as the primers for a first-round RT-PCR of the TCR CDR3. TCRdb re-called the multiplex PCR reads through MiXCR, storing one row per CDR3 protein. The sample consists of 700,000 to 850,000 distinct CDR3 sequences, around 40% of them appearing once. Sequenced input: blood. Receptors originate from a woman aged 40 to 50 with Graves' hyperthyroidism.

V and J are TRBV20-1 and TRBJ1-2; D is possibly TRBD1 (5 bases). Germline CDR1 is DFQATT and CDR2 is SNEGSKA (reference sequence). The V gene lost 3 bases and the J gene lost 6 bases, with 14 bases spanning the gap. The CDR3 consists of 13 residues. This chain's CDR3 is CSARSSGTDGYTF. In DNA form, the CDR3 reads TGCAGTGCTAGGAGCTCGGGGACGGATGGCTACACCTTC.

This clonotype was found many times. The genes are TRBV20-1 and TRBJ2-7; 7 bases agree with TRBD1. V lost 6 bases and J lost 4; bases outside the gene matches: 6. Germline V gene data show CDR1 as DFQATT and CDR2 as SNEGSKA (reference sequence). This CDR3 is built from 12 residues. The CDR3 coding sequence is TGCAGTGCGCCCCGACAGGGATACGAGCAGTACTTC. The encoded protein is CSAPRQGYEQYF.

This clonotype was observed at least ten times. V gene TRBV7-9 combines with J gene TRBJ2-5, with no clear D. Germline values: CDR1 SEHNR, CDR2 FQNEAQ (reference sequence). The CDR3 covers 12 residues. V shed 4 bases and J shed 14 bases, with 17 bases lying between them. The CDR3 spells CASSYTSLREYF. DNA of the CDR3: TGTGCCAGCAGCTACACCTCGCTCCGTGAATACTTC.

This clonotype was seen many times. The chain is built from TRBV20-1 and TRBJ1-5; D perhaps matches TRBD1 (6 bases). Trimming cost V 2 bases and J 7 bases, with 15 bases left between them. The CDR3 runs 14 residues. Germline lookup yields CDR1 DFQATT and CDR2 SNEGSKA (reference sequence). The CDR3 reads CSARHSGARQPQHF. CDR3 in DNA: TGCAGTGCTAGACACTCAGGGGCTCGACAGCCCCAGCATTTT.

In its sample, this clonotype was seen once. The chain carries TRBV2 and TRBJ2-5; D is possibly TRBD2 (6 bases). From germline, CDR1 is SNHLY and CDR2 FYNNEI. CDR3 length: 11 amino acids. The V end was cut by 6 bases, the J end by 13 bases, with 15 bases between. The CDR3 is CASRAGRPVYF. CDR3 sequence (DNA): TGTGCCAGCAGGGCCGGGAGACCCGTGTACTTC.

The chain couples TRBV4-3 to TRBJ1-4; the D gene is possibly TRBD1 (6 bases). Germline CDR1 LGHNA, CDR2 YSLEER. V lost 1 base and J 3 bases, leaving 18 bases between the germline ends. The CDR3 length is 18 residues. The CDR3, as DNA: TGCGCCAGCAGCCAAGGTGGGGGGGCGCGCCGTCCTAATGAAAAACTGTTTTTT. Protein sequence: CASSQGGGARRPNEKLFF.

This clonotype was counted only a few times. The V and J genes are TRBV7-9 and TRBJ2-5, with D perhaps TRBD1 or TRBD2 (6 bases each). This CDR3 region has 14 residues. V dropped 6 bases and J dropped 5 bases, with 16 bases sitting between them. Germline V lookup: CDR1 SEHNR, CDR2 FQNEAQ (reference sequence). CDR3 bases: TGTGCCAGCAGTTCGCCCGGGGGCGCGGAGACCCAGTACTTC. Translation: CASSSPGGAETQYF.

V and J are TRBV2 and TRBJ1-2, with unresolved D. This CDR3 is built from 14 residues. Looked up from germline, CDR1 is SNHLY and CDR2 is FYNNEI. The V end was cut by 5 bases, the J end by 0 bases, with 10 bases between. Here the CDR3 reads CASSLRRSNYGYTF. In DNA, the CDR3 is TGTGCCAGCAGTTTGCGTCGATCTAACTATGGCTACACCTTC.

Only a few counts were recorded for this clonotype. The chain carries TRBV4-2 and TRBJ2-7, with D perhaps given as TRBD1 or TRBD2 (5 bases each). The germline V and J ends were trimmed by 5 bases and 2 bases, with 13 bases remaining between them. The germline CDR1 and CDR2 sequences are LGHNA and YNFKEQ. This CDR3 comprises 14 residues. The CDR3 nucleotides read TGTGCCAGCAGCTCGACCGGGGCCACCTACGAGCAGTACTTC. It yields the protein CASSSTGATYEQYF.

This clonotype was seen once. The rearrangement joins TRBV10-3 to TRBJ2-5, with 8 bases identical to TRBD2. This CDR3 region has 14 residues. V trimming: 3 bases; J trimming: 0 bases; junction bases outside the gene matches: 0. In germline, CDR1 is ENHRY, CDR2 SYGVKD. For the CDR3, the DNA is TGTGCCATCAGTGATAGCGGGAACCAAGAGACCCAGTACTTC. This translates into CAISDSGNQETQYF.

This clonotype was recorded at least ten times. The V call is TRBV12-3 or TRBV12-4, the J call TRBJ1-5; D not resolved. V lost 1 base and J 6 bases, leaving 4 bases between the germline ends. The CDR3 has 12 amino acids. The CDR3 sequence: CASSLDIQPQHF. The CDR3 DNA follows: TGTGCCAGCAGTTTAGATATTCAGCCCCAGCATTTT.

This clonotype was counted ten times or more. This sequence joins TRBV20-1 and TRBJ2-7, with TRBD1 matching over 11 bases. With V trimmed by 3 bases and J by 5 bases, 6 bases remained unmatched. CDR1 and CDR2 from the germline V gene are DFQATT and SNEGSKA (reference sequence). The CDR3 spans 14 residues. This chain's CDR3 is CSASGTGGSNEQYF. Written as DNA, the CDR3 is TGCAGTGCTAGTGGGACAGGGGGATCTAACGAGCAGTACTTC.

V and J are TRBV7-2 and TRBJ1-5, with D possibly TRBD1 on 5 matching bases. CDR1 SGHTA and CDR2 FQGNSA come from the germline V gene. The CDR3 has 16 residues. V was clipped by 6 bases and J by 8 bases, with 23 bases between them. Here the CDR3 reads CASSYSSRGPREPQHF. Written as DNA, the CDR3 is TGTGCCAGCAGTTACTCGAGTCGGGGCCCTCGGGAGCCCCAGCATTTT.

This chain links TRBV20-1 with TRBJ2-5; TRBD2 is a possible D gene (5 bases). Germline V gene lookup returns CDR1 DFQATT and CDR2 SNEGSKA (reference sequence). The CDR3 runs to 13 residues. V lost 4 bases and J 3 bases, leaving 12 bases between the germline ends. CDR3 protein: CSATQPGKETQYF. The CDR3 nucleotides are TGCAGTGCTACTCAACCGGGGAAAGAGACCCAGTACTTC.

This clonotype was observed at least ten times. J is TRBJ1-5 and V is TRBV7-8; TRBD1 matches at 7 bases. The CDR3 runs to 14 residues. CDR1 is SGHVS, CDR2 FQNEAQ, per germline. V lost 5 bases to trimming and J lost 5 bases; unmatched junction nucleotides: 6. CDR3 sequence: CASSRDRADQPQHF. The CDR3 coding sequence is TGTGCCAGCAGCCGTGACAGGGCGGATCAGCCCCAGCATTTT. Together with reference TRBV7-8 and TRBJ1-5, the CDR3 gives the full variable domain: GAGVSQSPRYKVAKRGQDVALRCDPISGHVSLFWYQQALGQGPEFLTYFQNEAQLDKSGLPSDRFFAERPEGSVSTLKIQRTQQEDSAVYLCASSRDRADQPQHFGDGTRLSIL.

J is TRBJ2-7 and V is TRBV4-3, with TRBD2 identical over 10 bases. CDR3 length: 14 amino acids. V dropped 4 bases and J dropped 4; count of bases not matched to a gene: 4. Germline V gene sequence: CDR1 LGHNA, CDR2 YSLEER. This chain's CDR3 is CASSPASGRYEQYF. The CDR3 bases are TGCGCCAGCAGCCCAGCTAGCGGGAGATACGAGCAGTACTTC.

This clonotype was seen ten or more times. The CDR3 DNA reads TGCAGTGCTAGAGATTCCGCCTATGGCTACACCTTC. Encoded protein: CSARDSAYGYTF. The rearrangement links TRBV20-1 to TRBJ1-2, with D unresolved. Trimming took off 0 bases at V and 4 bases at J, with 6 bases between the two ends. CDR1 is DFQATT and CDR2 is SNEGSKA in the germline V gene (reference sequence). This CDR3 has 12 residues.

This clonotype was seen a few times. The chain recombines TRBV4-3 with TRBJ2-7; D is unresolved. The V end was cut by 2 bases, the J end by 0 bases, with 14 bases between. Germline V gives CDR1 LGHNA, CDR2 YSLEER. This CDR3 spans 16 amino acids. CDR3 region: CASSQYLPDSSYEQYF. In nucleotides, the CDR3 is TGCGCCAGCAGCCAATACCTGCCCGATAGCTCCTACGAGCAGTACTTC.

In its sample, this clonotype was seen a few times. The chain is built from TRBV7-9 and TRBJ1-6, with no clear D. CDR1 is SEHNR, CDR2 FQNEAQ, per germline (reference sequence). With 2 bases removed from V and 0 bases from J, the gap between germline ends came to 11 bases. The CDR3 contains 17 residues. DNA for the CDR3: TGTGCCAGCAGCTTATTTTTTGGCAGCTCCTATAATTCACCCCTCCACTTT. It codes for CASSLFFGSSYNSPLHF.

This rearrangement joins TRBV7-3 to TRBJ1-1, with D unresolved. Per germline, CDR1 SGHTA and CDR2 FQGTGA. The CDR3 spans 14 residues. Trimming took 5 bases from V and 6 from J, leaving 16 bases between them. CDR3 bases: TGTGCCAGCAGCATACAAGGCGGTGGATCTGAAGCTTTCTTT. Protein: CASSIQGGGSEAFF.

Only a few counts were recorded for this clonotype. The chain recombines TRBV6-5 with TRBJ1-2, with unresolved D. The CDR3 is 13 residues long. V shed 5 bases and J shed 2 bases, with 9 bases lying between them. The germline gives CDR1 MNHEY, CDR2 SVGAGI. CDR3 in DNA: TGTGCCAGCAGTCGCCCGGGGAACTATGGCTACACCTTC. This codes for CASSRPGNYGYTF.